This section outlines one T cell receptor (beta chain) sequence together with its context. What it recognizes is unknown. This record belongs to a study of T cells in localized non-small cell lung cancer. Sequencing was performed with immunoSEQ multiplex PCR; in TCRdb, only in-frame clones are kept and a portion is missing. Among around 1,000 clones, 20% to 25% were seen once, and the ten largest hold about 12%. Regarding the study as a whole: The greatest T cell clonality was found in uninvolved adjacent lung (higher than in tumor). The appearance of a median around 57 of the top 100 tumor clones was seen in adjacent lung. Heterogeneity cannot be ruled out, as sequencing used one tumor region only.

J lost 7 bases, V lost 1 base, and 5 bases had no gene match. Germline V gives CDR1 SGHVS, CDR2 FNYEAQ. The CDR3 has 16 amino acids. The J gene is TRBJ2-1, the V gene TRBV7-6; 12 bases map to TRBD2. The clonotype originates from a man aged 35 to 69 with stage III squamous cell lung carcinoma. The source material was normal lung tissue next to the tumor, sampled before any cancer treatment. The CDR3 nucleotides read TGTGCCAGCAGCTTAGAGACTAGCGGGAGTAAGAATGAGCAGTTCTTC. Its protein product is CASSLETSGSKNEQFF.